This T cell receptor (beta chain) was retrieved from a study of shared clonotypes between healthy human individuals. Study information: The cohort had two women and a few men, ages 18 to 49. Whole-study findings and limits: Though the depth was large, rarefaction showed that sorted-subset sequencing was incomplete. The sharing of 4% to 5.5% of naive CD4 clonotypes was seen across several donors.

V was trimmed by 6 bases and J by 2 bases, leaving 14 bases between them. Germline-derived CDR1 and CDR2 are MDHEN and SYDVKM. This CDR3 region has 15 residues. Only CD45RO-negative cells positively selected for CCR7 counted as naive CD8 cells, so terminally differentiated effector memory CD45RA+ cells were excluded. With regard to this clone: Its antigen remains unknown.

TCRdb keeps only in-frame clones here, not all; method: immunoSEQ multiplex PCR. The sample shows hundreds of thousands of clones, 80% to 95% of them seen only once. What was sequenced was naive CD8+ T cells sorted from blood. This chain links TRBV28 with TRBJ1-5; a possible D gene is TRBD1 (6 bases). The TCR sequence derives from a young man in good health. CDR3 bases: TGTGCCAGCAGGCCTACAGGGAGGGGCAATCAGCCCCAGCATTTT. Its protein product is CASRPTGRGNQPQHF.